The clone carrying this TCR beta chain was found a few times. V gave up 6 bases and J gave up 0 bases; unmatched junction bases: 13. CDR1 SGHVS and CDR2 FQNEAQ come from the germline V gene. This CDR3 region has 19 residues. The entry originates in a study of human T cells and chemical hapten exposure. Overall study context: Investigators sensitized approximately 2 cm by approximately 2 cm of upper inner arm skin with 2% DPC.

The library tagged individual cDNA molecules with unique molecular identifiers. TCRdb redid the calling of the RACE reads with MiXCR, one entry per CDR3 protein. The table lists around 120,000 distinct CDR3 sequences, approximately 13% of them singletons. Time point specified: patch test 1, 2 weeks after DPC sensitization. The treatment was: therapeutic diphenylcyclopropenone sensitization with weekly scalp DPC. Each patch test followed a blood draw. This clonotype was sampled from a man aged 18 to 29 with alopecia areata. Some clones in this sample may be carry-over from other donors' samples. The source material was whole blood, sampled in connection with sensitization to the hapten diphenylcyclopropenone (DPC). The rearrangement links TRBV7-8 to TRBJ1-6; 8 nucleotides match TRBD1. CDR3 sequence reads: CASSTGTGHTSSYNSPLHF. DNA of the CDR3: TGTGCCAGCAGTACCGGGACAGGACATACGAGCTCCTATAATTCACCCCTCCACTTT.